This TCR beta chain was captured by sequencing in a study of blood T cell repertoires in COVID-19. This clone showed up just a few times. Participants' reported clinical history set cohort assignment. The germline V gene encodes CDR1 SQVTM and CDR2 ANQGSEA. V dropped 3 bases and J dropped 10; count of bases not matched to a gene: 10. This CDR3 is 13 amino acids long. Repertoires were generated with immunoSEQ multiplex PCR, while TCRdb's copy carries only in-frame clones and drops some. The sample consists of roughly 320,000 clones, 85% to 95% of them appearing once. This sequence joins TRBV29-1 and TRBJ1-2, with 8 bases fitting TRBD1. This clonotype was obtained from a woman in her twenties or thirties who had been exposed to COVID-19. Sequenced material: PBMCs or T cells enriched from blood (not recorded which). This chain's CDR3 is CSVDRRAGGHYTF. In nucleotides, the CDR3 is TGCAGCGTTGACAGGAGGGCAGGGGGCCACTACACCTTC.